Each of the 22 T cell receptor beta chains below was sequenced from the same sample in a study of shared T cell receptors in the human thymus. Clones were read by immunoSEQ multiplex PCR, and TCRdb kept only the in-frame ones, dropping some. Altogether under 700,000 clones are present, approximately 80% being singletons, with the ten largest covering 0.01% to 0.015%. The sample was also reused in another study, on human thymus T cells.

Sample: thymocytes. These receptors came from a boy younger than two with a congenital heart defect.

V and J are TRBV29-1 and TRBJ2-1; 13 nucleotides match TRBD2. Germline lookup yields CDR1 SQVTM and CDR2 ANQGSEA. This CDR3 has 14 residues. V was pared by 6 bases and J by 5 bases, with 4 bases of the junction left unmatched. The CDR3, as DNA: TGCAGCGTGCACACTAGCGGGAGGGACAATGAGCAGTTCTTC. Protein sequence: CSVHTSGRDNEQFF.

The chain couples TRBV7-9 to TRBJ1-2; D is undetermined. The germline V and J ends were trimmed by 5 bases and 4 bases, with 23 bases remaining between them. CDR3 length equals 17 residues. CDR1 and CDR2 from the germline V gene are SEHNR and FQNEAQ (reference sequence). The CDR3 sequence: CASSLMPFIGGGYGYTF. CDR3 DNA sequence: TGTGCCAGCAGCCTAATGCCCTTCATCGGTGGCGGCTATGGCTACACCTTC.

The chain couples TRBV4-2 to TRBJ2-5; 9 bases fit TRBD2. The CDR3 consists of 16 residues. The trim removed 3 bases at V and 5 bases at J, leaving 10 bases unmatched. Per the germline V gene, CDR1 is LGHNA and CDR2 is YNFKEQ. CDR3 sequence reads: CASSQGGREGRETQYF. The CDR3 DNA is TGTGCCAGCAGCCAGGGGGGGCGGGAGGGCCGGGAGACCCAGTACTTC.

The gene calls are TRBV19 and TRBJ1-2, with D possibly TRBD1 on 6 matching bases. Germline V lookup: CDR1 LNHDA, CDR2 SQIVND (reference sequence). CDR3 size: 15 residues. Trimming cost V 6 bases and J 0 bases, with 14 bases left between them. CDR3 sequence: CASRTQGPANYGYTF. In DNA form, the CDR3 reads TGTGCCAGTAGGACTCAGGGGCCGGCTAACTATGGCTACACCTTC. The variable domain in full, completed from reference TRBV19 and TRBJ1-2, reads DGGITQSPKYLFRKEGQNVTLSCEQNLNHDAMYWYRQDPGQGLRLIYYSQIVNDFQKGDIAEGYSVSREKKESFPLTVTSAQKNPTAFYLCASRTQGPANYGYTFGSGTRLTVV.

This sequence joins TRBV4-2 and TRBJ2-7; 10 bases agree with TRBD2. The CDR3 totals 19 residues. The germline V gene encodes CDR1 LGHNA and CDR2 YNFKEQ. Unmatched junction bases numbered 22, after V lost 6 bases and J lost 5 bases. CDR3 nucleotides: TGTGCCAGCAGTCCAACTTATCCTAGCGGGAGTTCAGGATACGACGAGCAGTACTTC. It codes for CASSPTYPSGSSGYDEQYF.

The chain joins TRBV28 to TRBJ2-7, with 10 bases matching TRBD2. Germline V lookup: CDR1 MDHEN, CDR2 SYDVKM. V lost 1 base to trimming and J lost 2 bases; unmatched junction nucleotides: 5. The CDR3 is 16 amino acids. The CDR3 sequence is CASSLFRAGGTYEQYF. In nucleotides, the CDR3 is TGTGCCAGCAGTTTATTTAGAGCGGGAGGGACCTACGAGCAGTACTTC.

V is TRBV5-8 and J is TRBJ2-1, with TRBD1 identical over 9 bases. The germline V gene has CDR1 SGHTS and CDR2 YDEGEE. The CDR3 has 15 amino acids. Trimming removed 6 bases from V and 4 bases from J; junction bases left unmatched: 8. CDR3 in DNA: TGTGCCAGCAACGGACAGGGGACCGTTTACAATGAGCAGTTCTTC. The encoded protein is CASNGQGTVYNEQFF.

The chain's CDR3 is CASSSRLAGVGSYEQYF. CDR3 nucleotides: TGTGCCAGCAGTTCTCGACTAGCGGGAGTTGGGTCCTACGAGCAGTACTTC. This chain uses TRBV28 with TRBJ2-7, with 12 bases that match TRBD2. The germline CDR1 and CDR2 sequences are MDHEN and SYDVKM. This CDR3 has 17 amino acids. The V gene end was trimmed by 4 bases and the J gene end by 1 base; junction bases not matched to a gene: 8.

The genes are TRBV4-3 and TRBJ2-7; 7 bases match TRBD2. V lost 0 bases and J lost 2; bases outside the gene matches: 13. Germline V gene data show CDR1 as LGHNA and CDR2 as YSLEER. This CDR3 spans 18 amino acids. The CDR3: CASSQEGGGPIRTYEQYF. The CDR3 DNA reads as TGCGCCAGCAGCCAAGAGGGGGGAGGGCCTATACGGACCTACGAGCAGTACTTC.

V is TRBV29-1 and J is TRBJ2-7; no reliable D call. Per the germline V gene, CDR1 is SQVTM and CDR2 is ANQGSEA. V was clipped by 6 bases and J by 6 bases, with 15 bases between them. This CDR3 spans 12 amino acids. The CDR3 loop is CSVLLRLGEQYF. The CDR3, as DNA: TGCAGCGTGCTTTTGAGGTTAGGCGAGCAGTACTTC.

The V and J genes are TRBV25-1 and TRBJ2-1; perhaps TRBD1 as D (5 bases). This CDR3 is built from 18 residues. Germline loops: CDR1 MGHDK, CDR2 SYGVNS. Trimming pared 2 bases from V and 0 bases from J, leaving 17 bases between. DNA for the CDR3: TGTGCCAGCAGTGAAGACAAGGGGAACAGGTTCTCCTACAATGAGCAGTTCTTC. Translating it yields CASSEDKGNRFSYNEQFF. The full variable domain, with the rest looked up from reference TRBV25-1 and TRBJ2-1, is EADIYQTPRYLVIGTGKKITLECSQTMGHDKMYWYQQDPGMELHLIHYSYGVNSTEKGDLSSESTVSRIRTEHFPLTLESARPSHTSQYLCASSEDKGNRFSYNEQFFGPGTRLTVL.

This clone was seen only once. V and J are TRBV2 and TRBJ1-2; D call uncertain. Germline loops: CDR1 SNHLY, CDR2 FYNNEI. V lost 4 bases to trimming and J lost 6 bases, with 18 bases between them. The CDR3 sequence is 15 residues long. The CDR3 DNA reads as TGTGCCAGCAGTGCCCAGCAGACGGGGAAGGATGGCTACACCTTC. Translated, it gives CASSAQQTGKDGYTF.

In this sample, this clone turned up a few times. V is TRBV14 and J is TRBJ2-7; weak D call: TRBD1 (6 bases). Trimming removed 0 bases at V and 0 bases at J, with 12 bases between. This CDR3 region has 16 residues. The germline gives CDR1 SGHDN, CDR2 FVKESK. CDR3 amino acids: CASSQENRVSSYEQYF. The CDR3 region has the DNA TGTGCCAGCAGCCAAGAGAACAGGGTGAGCTCCTACGAGCAGTACTTC.

In its sample, this clone was seen a few times. CDR3 DNA sequence: TGCAGCGTTGAGCCGGGTGCGAACACCGGGGAGCTGTTTTTT. Amino acids: CSVEPGANTGELFF. The gene calls are TRBV29-1 and TRBJ2-2, with D hard to call. Germline V CDR1 and CDR2: SQVTM, ANQGSEA. This CDR3 region has 14 residues. V was shortened by 3 bases and J by 0 bases, with 8 bases between the two germline ends.

This clone was picked up one time. The V gene is TRBV11-2, the J gene TRBJ1-3, with TRBD1 matching over 7 bases. The V segment lost 2 bases and the J segment 0 bases; nucleotides outside the gene matches: 13. Germline V CDR1 and CDR2: SGHAT, FQNNGV. The CDR3 runs to 19 residues. Here the CDR3 DNA reads TGTGCCAGCAGCTTAAGAGTTTTGAGGCGGGACAGCTCTGGAAACACCATATATTTT. Its translation is CASSLRVLRRDSSGNTIYF.

The V call is TRBV15, the J call TRBJ2-3, with D possibly TRBD1 on 5 matching bases. Trimming cost V 0 bases and J 0 bases, with 16 bases left between them. The V gene's germline CDR1 is LNHNV and CDR2 YYDKDF (reference sequence). This CDR3 is built from 18 residues. CDR3 amino acids: CATSRDRYRQISTDTQYF. CDR3 nucleotide sequence: TGTGCCACCAGCAGAGATCGATACAGGCAGATTAGCACAGATACGCAGTATTTT. The full variable domain, rest sourced from reference TRBV15 and TRBJ2-3, is DAMVIQNPRYQVTQFGKPVTLSCSQTLNHNVMYWYQQKSSQAPKLLFHYYDKDFNNEADTPDNFQSRRPNTSFCFLDIRSPGLGDTAMYLCATSRDRYRQISTDTQYFGPGTRLTVL.

This chain links TRBV10-3 with TRBJ2-7; D is perhaps TRBD2 (5 bases). The V and J ends lost 11 bases and 6 bases respectively, with 20 bases between them. This CDR3 has 13 amino acids. From germline, CDR1 is ENHRY and CDR2 SYGVKD. CDR3 DNA: TGTGCCTCCGCGGGTACTGGGTTTACCGAGCAGTACTTC. Encoded protein: CASAGTGFTEQYF.

The V gene is TRBV14, the J gene TRBJ2-7, with 7 nucleotides matching TRBD2. The CDR3 has 14 residues. J was trimmed by 5 bases and V by 3 bases; bases with no gene match: 7. Germline assignment: CDR1 SGHDN and CDR2 FVKESK. CDR3 residues: CASSHRGRNHEQYF. In DNA form, the CDR3 reads TGTGCCAGCAGCCACCGCGGGAGAAACCACGAGCAGTACTTC.

J is TRBJ2-7 and V is TRBV27; 10 bases are shared with TRBD2. Germline loops: CDR1 MNHEY, CDR2 SMNVEV (reference sequence). Unmatched junction bases numbered 14, after V lost 5 bases and J lost 1 base. The CDR3 has 18 residues. CDR3 sequence (DNA): TGTGCCAGCAGTCCCCGGTCAGCGGGAGGGCCTTGGTCCTACGAGCAGTACTTC. Translating it yields CASSPRSAGGPWSYEQYF.

This chain uses TRBV4-1 with TRBJ2-2; the match to TRBD2 covers 16 bases. Germline CDR1 and CDR2: MGHRA and YSYEKL. The CDR3 spans 18 residues. J was trimmed by 0 bases and V by 3 bases; bases with no gene match: 1. CDR3 coding DNA: TGCGCCAGCAGCCATGGGACTAGCGGGAGGGCGAACACCGGGGAGCTGTTTTTT. Protein product: CASSHGTSGRANTGELFF.

This rearrangement joins TRBV5-1 to TRBJ2-7, with 9 bases identical to TRBD1. CDR3 length equals 15 residues. The V gene's germline CDR1 is SGHRS and CDR2 YFSETQ. With 2 bases clipped from V and 2 bases from J, the junction kept 5 bases outside the gene matches. The CDR3 DNA reads as TGCGCCAGCAGCTTTACGGGACAGGGAGCCTACGAGCAGTACTTC. Protein sequence: CASSFTGQGAYEQYF.

V and J are TRBV7-9 and TRBJ1-1, with unresolved D. The CDR3 is 15 amino acids. The V gene's germline CDR1 is SEHNR and CDR2 FQNEAQ (reference sequence). Trimming removed 5 bases at V and 2 bases at J, with 15 bases between. In nucleotides, the CDR3 is TGTGCCAGCAGCGAACGGAGCAGACCTAACACTGAAGCTTTCTTT. Translated, it gives CASSERSRPNTEAFF.